The clone carrying this TCR beta chain was counted a single time. The antigen is not known. One end of the junction does not line up with germline, which may come from a read error. The CDR3 loop spans 11 amino acids. CDR1 and CDR2 (germline): LGHDT, YNNKEL (reference sequence). The entry originates in a study of blood T cells in healthy people across ages. Study details: In model experiments, template switching was able to capture about one barcoded beta molecule for every two T cells that were present.

Findings and limits, study-wide: Estimates of diversity drawn from one million T cells were considered underestimates.

A second PCR of about 7 to 12 cycles used a sample-barcoded 5' primer and a J-beta primer mix. From the 5' RACE reads, TCRdb called clonotypes with MiXCR, one entry per CDR3 protein. Of about 1.8 million distinct CDR3 sequences in the sample, roughly 52% were seen once. The gene calls are TRBV3-1 and TRBJ2-4; D gene uncertain. The clonotype originates from a woman aged 35 to 49 in good health. Input material: blood. The CDR3 loop is CTSTSGGIQYF. The CDR3, as DNA: TGTACCAGCACATCCGGTGGCATTCAGTACTTC.